This note documents a single T cell receptor beta chain sequence. Its antigen is not identified. TCRdb reprocessed the reads with MiXCR, giving one entry per CDR3 protein. This sample has under 300,000 distinct CDR3 sequences; approximately 22% occur once, and the top ten carry approximately 19%. This entry comes from a study of T cell repertoires in cytomegalovirus infection. The overall study: Public TCR beta signatures marked donors with CMV infection and the matching HLA.

V dropped 5 bases and J dropped 0 bases, with 14 bases sitting between them. This CDR3 region has 14 residues. Germline V gene sequence: CDR1 DFQATT, CDR2 SNEGSKA (reference sequence). The sequenced sample was cultured PBMCs, obtained from culture after CMV antigen stimulation. V and J are TRBV20-1 and TRBJ2-7; perhaps D is TRBD1 or TRBD2 (5 bases each). This clonotype was sampled from a human donor in good health (CMV status not recorded). Some clones in this sample may be carry-over from other donors' samples. CDR3 in amino acids: CSALTPGRSYEQYF. The DNA of the CDR3 is TGCAGTGCTCTCACCCCGGGGCGCTCCTACGAGCAGTACTTC.